The clone carrying this T cell receptor beta chain was seen at least ten times. Its antigen is as yet unknown. This specimen comes from a study of glioma-infiltrating T cells. Overall study findings and caveats: Non-neoplastic patients had below-expected tissue-blood divergence, while all gliomas exceeded expectation.

The iRepertoire nested amplicon-rescue multiplex PCR amplified TCR alpha and beta CDR3s from RNA. TCRdb ran MiXCR on the multiplex PCR reads and lists one entry per CDR3 protein. The sample lists 9,500 to 12,000 distinct CDR3 sequences; approximately 58% were seen once. Source material: glioma tissue, nonneoplastic brain tissue, or PBMCs (not recorded which). This TCR was recovered from a human donor with low-grade glioma or glioblastoma, undergoing nonglioma brain surgery, or in good health (not recorded which).

CDR3 bases: TGCAGCGTTGAAGATGAAGCGCCCACCTACGAGCAGTACTTC. Residues: CSVEDEAPTYEQYF. The chain has TRBV29-1 and TRBJ2-7; D unclear. The CDR3 is made up of 14 amino acids. The V end lost 0 bases, the J end lost 2 bases, and 11 bases lay between the germline ends. In germline, CDR1 is SQVTM, CDR2 ANQGSEA.